This TCR beta chain appears in the sequencing data of a study of identical twins. TCRdb analysed the 5' RACE reads with MiXCR anew, one entry per CDR3 protein. The repertoire holds 700,000 or so distinct CDR3 sequences, 8.6% seen once, with roughly 0.97% in the top ten. This clonotype has more than one count but fewer than ten. The same data also went into a second study, on yellow fever vaccine responses in identical twins.

This clonotype originated in a woman aged 18-30 years in good health. Sequenced: PBMCs.

The CDR3 here is CATRGFREQETQYF. For the CDR3, the DNA is TGTGCCACCCGGGGGTTCAGGGAACAAGAGACCCAGTACTTC. This chain connects TRBV6-1 to TRBJ2-5, with D maybe TRBD2 (6 bases). Germline loops: CDR1 MNHNS, CDR2 SASEGT. Trimming took off 10 bases at V and 2 bases at J, with 17 bases between the two ends. The CDR3 covers 14 residues.